This entry describes one T cell receptor beta chain. These data belong to a study of control samples from healthy donors and cancer patients. The V gene lost 4 bases and the J gene lost 3 bases, with 17 bases spanning the gap. Germline V gives CDR1 LNHDA, CDR2 SQIVND (reference sequence). This CDR3 contains 16 residues. Assay: immunoSEQ multiplex PCR; the TCRdb copy retains only in-frame clones and omits some. Seen here are approximately 100,000 clones, around 88% observed once, and the top ten hold around 14%. This sequence joins TRBV19 and TRBJ2-3; D is possibly TRBD1 or TRBD2 (6 bases each). The material sequenced was blood. The sequence derives from a man aged 30-40 years in good health. The CDR3 reads CASSNWGAGGTDTQYF. The CDR3 nucleotides are TGTGCCAGTAGTAACTGGGGGGCCGGAGGGACAGATACGCAGTATTTT.